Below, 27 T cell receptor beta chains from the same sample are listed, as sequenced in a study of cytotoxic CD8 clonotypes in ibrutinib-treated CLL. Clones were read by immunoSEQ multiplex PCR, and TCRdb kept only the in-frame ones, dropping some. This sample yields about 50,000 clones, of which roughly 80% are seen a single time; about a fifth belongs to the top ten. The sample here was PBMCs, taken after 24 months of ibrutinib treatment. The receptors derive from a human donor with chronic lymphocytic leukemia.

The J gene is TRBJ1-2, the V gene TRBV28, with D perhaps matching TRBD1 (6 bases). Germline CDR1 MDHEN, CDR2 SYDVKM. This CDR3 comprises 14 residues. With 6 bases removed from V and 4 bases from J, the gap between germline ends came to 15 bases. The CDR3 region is CASSKRGNSYGYTF. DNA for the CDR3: TGTGCCAGCAGCAAAAGGGGGAATAGCTATGGCTACACCTTC.

The CDR3 DNA sequence: TGTGCCAGCAGCGAAAGCGGGACCGATTACAATGAGCAGTTCTTC. Translating gives CASSESGTDYNEQFF. The V gene is TRBV6-4, the J gene TRBJ2-1; 7 positions agree with TRBD2. The junction had 9 bases not matched to a gene; V was cut back by 6 bases and J by 4 bases. Germline assignment: CDR1 MRHNA and CDR2 SNTAGT. CDR3 length: 15 residues.

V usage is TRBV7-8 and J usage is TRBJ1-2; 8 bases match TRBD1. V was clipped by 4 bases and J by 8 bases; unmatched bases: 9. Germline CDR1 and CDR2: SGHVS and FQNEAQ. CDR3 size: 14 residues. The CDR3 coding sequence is TGTGCCAGCAGCTACTCTAGAGGACAGGGCGGCTACACCTTC. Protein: CASSYSRGQGGYTF.

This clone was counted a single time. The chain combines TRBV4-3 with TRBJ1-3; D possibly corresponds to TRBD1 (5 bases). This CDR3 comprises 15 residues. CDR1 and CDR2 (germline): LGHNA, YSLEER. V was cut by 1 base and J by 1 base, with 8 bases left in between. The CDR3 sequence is CASSQAWGSGNTIYF. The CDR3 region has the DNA TGCGCCAGCAGCCAAGCGTGGGGGTCTGGAAACACCATATATTTT.

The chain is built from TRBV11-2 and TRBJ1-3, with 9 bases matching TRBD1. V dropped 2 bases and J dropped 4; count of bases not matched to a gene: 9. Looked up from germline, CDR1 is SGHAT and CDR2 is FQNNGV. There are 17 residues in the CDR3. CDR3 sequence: CASSLRTGVFFGNTIYF. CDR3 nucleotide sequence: TGTGCCAGCAGCTTACGGACAGGGGTCTTCTTCGGAAACACCATATATTTT.

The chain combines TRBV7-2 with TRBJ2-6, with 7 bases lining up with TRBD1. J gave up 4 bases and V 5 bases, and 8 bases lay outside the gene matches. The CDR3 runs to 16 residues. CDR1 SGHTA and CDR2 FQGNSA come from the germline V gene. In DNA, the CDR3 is TGTGCCAGCAGCATCAGACAGGGATTAGGGGCCAACGTCCTGACTTTC. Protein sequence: CASSIRQGLGANVLTF.

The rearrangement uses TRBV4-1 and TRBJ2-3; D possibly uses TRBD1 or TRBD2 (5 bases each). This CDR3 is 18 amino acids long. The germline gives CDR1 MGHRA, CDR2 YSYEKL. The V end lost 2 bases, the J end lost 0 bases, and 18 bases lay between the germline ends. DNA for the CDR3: TGCGCCAGCAGCCAAACGGGACCACCCCCTGCTAGCACAGATACGCAGTATTTT. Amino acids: CASSQTGPPPASTDTQYF.

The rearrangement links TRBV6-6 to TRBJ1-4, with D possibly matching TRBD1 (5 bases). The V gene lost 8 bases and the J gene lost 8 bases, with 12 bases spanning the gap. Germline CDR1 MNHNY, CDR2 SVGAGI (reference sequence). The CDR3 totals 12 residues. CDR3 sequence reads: CASGRDEEKLFF. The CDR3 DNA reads TGTGCCAGCGGCCGGGACGAAGAAAAACTGTTTTTT.

In DNA, the CDR3 is TGTGCCAGCCAGCTACCCGGGAGTGGTGAGCAGTTCTTC. Translated, it gives CASQLPGSGEQFF. The chain couples TRBV5-6 to TRBJ2-1, with D maybe TRBD2 (6 bases). Germline CDR1 and CDR2: SGHDT and YYEEEE. V was shortened by 7 bases and J by 9 bases, with 17 bases between the two germline ends. This CDR3 region has 13 residues.

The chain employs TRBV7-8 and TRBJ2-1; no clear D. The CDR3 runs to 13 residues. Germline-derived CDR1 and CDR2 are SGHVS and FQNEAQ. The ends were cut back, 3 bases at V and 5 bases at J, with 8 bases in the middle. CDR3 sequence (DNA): TGTGCCAGCAGCTTTACTCGAGACAATGAGCAGTTCTTC. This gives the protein CASSFTRDNEQFF.

The CDR3 bases are TGTGCCAGCAGCCCCGCGACAGTCTCTGGAAACACCATATATTTT. Translation gives CASSPATVSGNTIYF. The V call is TRBV7-9, the J call TRBJ1-3; D is perhaps TRBD1 (5 bases). Germline CDR1 reads SEHNR; CDR2 reads FQNEAQ (reference sequence). V gave up 5 bases and J gave up 0 bases, with 11 bases separating them. CDR3 length: 15 amino acids.

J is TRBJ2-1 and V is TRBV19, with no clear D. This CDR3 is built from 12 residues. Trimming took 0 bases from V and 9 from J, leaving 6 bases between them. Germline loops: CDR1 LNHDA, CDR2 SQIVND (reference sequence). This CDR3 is CASSIDVGEQFF. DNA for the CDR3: TGTGCCAGTAGTATAGATGTGGGTGAGCAGTTCTTC.

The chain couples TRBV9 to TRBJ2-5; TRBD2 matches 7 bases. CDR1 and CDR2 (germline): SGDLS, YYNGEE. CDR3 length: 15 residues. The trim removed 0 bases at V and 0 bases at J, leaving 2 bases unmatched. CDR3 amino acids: CASSVAAGDQETQYF. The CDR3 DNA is TGTGCCAGCAGCGTAGCTGCGGGAGACCAAGAGACCCAGTACTTC. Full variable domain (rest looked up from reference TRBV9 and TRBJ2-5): DSGVTQTPKHLITATGQRVTLRCSPRSGDLSVYWYQQSLDQGLQFLIQYYNGEERAKGNILERFSAQQFPDLHSELNLSSLELGDSALYFCASSVAAGDQETQYFGPGTRLLVL.

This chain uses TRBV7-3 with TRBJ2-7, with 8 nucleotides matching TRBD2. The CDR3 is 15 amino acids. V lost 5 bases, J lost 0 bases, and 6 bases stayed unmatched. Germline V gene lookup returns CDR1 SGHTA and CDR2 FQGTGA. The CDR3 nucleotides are TGTGCCAGCAGCGCCAGCGGGAGCCCCTCCTACGAGCAGTACTTC. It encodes CASSASGSPSYEQYF.

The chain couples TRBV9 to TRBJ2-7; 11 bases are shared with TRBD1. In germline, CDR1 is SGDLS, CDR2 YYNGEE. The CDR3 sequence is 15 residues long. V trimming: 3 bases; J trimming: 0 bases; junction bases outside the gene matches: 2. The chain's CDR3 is CASSAGQGASYEQYF. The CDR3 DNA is TGTGCCAGCAGCGCCGGACAGGGGGCCTCCTACGAGCAGTACTTC.

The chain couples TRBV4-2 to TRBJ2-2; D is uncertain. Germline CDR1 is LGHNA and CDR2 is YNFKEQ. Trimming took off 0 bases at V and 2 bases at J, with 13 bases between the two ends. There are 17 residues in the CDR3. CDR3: CASSQDYRQLNTGELFF. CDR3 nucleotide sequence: TGTGCCAGCAGCCAAGATTATCGCCAGCTAAACACCGGGGAGCTGTTTTTT.

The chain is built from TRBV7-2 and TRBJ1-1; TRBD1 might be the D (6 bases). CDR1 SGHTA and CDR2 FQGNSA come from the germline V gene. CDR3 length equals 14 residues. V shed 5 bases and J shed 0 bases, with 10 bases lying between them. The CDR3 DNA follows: TGTGCCAGCAGCCCAGGACAGATGAACACTGAAGCTTTCTTT. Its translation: CASSPGQMNTEAFF.

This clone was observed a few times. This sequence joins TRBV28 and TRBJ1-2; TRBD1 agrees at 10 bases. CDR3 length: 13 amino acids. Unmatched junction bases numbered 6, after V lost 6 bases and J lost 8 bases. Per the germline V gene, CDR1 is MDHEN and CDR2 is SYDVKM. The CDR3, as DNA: TGTGCCAGCAGGGGACAGGGGACGGGAGGCTACACCTTC. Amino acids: CASRGQGTGGYTF.

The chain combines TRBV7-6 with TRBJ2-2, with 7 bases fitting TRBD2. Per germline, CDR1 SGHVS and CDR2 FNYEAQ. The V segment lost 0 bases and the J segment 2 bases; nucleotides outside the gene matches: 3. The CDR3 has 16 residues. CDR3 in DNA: TGTGCCAGCAGCTTAGCGCCTAGCGGAAACACCGGGGAGCTGTTTTTT. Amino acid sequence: CASSLAPSGNTGELFF.

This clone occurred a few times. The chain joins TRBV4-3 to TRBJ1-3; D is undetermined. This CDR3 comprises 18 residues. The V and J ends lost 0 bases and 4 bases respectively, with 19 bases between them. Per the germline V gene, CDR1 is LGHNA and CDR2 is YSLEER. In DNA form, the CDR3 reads TGCGCCAGCAGCCAAGATTGGCCAGGAGGAGTAGGAGGAAACACCATATATTTT. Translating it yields CASSQDWPGGVGGNTIYF.

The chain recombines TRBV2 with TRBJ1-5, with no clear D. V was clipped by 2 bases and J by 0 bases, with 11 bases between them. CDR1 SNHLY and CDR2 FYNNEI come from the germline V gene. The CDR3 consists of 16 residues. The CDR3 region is CASSEIGRDSNQPQHF. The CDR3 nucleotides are TGTGCCAGCAGTGAAATAGGTCGAGATAGCAATCAGCCCCAGCATTTT.

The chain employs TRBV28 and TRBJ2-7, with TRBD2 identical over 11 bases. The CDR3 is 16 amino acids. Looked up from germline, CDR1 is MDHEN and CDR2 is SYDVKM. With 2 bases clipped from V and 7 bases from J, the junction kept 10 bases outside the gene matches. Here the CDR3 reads CASSLMSSSGRQEQYF. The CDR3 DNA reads TGTGCCAGCAGTTTAATGTCTTCTAGCGGGAGGCAGGAGCAGTACTTC.

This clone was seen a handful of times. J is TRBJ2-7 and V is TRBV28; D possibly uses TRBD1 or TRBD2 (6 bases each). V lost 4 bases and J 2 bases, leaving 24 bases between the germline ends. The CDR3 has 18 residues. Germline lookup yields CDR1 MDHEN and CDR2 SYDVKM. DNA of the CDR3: TGTGCCAGCAGTTCGCGGGACAAGCACAGTTTGTACCCCTACGAGCAGTACTTC. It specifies CASSSRDKHSLYPYEQYF.

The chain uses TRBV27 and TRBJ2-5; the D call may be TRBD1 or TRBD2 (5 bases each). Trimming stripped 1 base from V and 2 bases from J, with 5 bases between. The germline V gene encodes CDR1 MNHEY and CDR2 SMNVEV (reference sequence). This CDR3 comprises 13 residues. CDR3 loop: CASSLWGQETQYF. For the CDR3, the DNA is TGTGCCAGCAGTTTATGGGGGCAAGAGACCCAGTACTTC.

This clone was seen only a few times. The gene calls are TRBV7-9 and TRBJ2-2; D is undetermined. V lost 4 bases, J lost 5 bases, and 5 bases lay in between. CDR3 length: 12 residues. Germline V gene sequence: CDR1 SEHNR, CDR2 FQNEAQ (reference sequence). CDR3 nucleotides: TGTGCCAGCAGCTCCAGTACCGGGGAGCTGTTTTTT. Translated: CASSSSTGELFF.

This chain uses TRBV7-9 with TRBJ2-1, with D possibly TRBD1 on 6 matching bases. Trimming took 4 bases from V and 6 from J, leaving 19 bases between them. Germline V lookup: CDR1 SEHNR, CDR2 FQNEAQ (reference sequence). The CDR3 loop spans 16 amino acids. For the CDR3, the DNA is TGTGCCAGCAGCTCCCCGGACACAGGGTTTGCCAATGAGCAGTTCTTC. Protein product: CASSSPDTGFANEQFF.

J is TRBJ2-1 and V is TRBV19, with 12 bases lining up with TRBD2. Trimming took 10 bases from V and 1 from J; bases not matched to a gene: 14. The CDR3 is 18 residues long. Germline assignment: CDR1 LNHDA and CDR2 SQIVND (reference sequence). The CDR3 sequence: CATRGRTSGMRSYNEQFF. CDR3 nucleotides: TGTGCCACCCGAGGGAGGACTAGCGGGATGAGATCCTACAATGAGCAGTTCTTC.